This T cell receptor beta chain was sequenced during a study of T cell changes during pregnancy in multiple sclerosis. V was clipped by 10 bases and J by 8 bases; unmatched bases: 13. Germline V gene sequence: CDR1 SNHLY, CDR2 FYNNEI. The CDR3 is made up of 14 amino acids. Using immunoSEQ multiplex PCR, the repertoire was profiled, and TCRdb retains in-frame clones only, with some absent. The repertoire holds under 70,000 clones, with roughly 93% as singletons. The chain combines TRBV2 with TRBJ1-2; 10 nucleotides match TRBD1. The receptor comes from a female donor with multiple sclerosis, enrolled in a pregnancy study. The sample here was peripheral blood, taken in the second trimester of pregnancy. The CDR3 loop is CANRNRQGASGYTF. The CDR3 DNA reads as TGTGCCAACAGGAATAGACAGGGGGCGTCGGGCTACACCTTC.